These 16 T cell receptor beta chains came from one sample sequenced in a study of OX40 agonist ivuxolimab in advanced cancers. TCRdb keeps only in-frame clones here, not all; method: immunoSEQ multiplex PCR. The table lists 90,000 to 100,000 clones, 91% of them singletons. Here the sequenced sample was CD4+ or CD8+ T cells sorted from blood, taken in a trial of the OX40 agonist ivuxolimab. The source is an adult with an advanced solid tumor such as melanoma, head and neck, liver or kidney cancer.

The rearrangement links TRBV25-1 to TRBJ2-5; D assignment may be TRBD1 or TRBD2 (5 bases each). Between the trimmed V and J ends, which lost 7 bases and 1 base, there was a span of 19 bases. The length of the CDR3 is 16 residues. Per germline, CDR1 MGHDK and CDR2 SYGVNS. CDR3 DNA: TGTGCCAGCATGGTACTTACAGGACGGGGCCAAGAGACCCAGTACTTC. Translating it yields CASMVLTGRGQETQYF.

The CDR3 protein is CASTSTSGFTDTQYF. DNA of the CDR3: TGTGCCAGCACTTCGACTAGCGGTTTCACAGATACGCAGTATTTT. The chain joins TRBV27 to TRBJ2-3, with 9 bases matching TRBD2. The CDR3 consists of 15 residues. V lost 7 bases to trimming and J lost 2 bases; unmatched junction nucleotides: 7. CDR1 is MNHEY, CDR2 SMNVEV, per germline (reference sequence).

This chain joins TRBV28 and TRBJ1-2, with D hard to call. The CDR3 consists of 15 residues. Trimming took off 5 bases at V and 4 bases at J, with 17 bases between the two ends. In germline, CDR1 is MDHEN, CDR2 SYDVKM. The CDR3 nucleotides read TGTGCCAGCAGTCCCTCGGCAGCACAGATCTATGGCTACACCTTC. Translation gives CASSPSAAQIYGYTF.

The chain joins TRBV4-2 to TRBJ2-1; 7 bases line up with TRBD2. This CDR3 region has 14 residues. CDR1 is LGHNA and CDR2 is YNFKEQ in the germline V gene. V gave up 5 bases and J gave up 5 bases; unmatched junction bases: 6. CDR3 coding DNA: TGTGCCAGCAGCGAGCGGGACCGGGACAATGAGCAGTTCTTC. Its protein is CASSERDRDNEQFF.

The chain links TRBV10-2 to TRBJ1-1, with D perhaps TRBD1 (6 bases). Germline assignment: CDR1 WSHSY and CDR2 SAAADI. V lost 8 bases and J 0 bases, leaving 10 bases between the germline ends. The CDR3 sequence is 13 residues long. The CDR3 sequence is CASSRGMNTEAFF. DNA for the CDR3: TGCGCCAGCTCCAGGGGAATGAACACTGAAGCTTTCTTT.

The chain joins TRBV6-1 to TRBJ2-3; no reliable D call. The CDR3 loop spans 11 amino acids. Per germline, CDR1 MNHNS and CDR2 SASEGT. Trimming took 10 bases from V and 2 from J, leaving 7 bases between them. As DNA, the CDR3 is TGTGCCACCAGCTTCACAGATACGCAGTATTTT. This gives the protein CATSFTDTQYF.

Only one count was recorded for this clone. The V and J genes are TRBV28 and TRBJ2-7, with 7 bases identical to TRBD2. This CDR3 contains 13 residues. J lost 5 bases, V lost 3 bases, and 4 bases had no gene match. From germline, CDR1 is MDHEN and CDR2 SYDVKM. The CDR3 reads CASSFGGSDEQYF. DNA of the CDR3: TGTGCCAGCAGTTTCGGCGGGAGTGACGAGCAGTACTTC.

This clone was detected only a few times. V and J are TRBV28 and TRBJ1-1; D is unclear. CDR1 is MDHEN and CDR2 is SYDVKM in the germline V gene. The CDR3 sequence is 12 residues long. Trimming stripped 2 bases from V and 8 bases from J, with 9 bases between. CDR3 sequence reads: CASSLGKGEAFF. DNA for the CDR3: TGTGCCAGCAGTTTAGGAAAGGGAGAAGCTTTCTTT.

CDR3 sequence reads: CASSVGVAGLSTDTQYF. The CDR3 nucleotides are TGTGCCAGCAGCGTGGGGGTGGCGGGGCTAAGCACAGATACGCAGTATTTT. The chain combines TRBV9 with TRBJ2-3, with D perhaps matching TRBD2 (6 bases). The CDR3 runs to 17 residues. Trimming removed 2 bases from V and 0 bases from J, with 16 bases in between. Germline V gives CDR1 SGDLS, CDR2 YYNGEE.

V and J are TRBV5-1 and TRBJ2-5; 11 bases agree with TRBD1. The length of the CDR3 is 15 residues. Germline loops: CDR1 SGHRS, CDR2 YFSETQ. V dropped 3 bases and J dropped 3; count of bases not matched to a gene: 4. In DNA, the CDR3 is TGCGCCAGCAGCTGGGGACAGGGGGAAAAAGAGACCCAGTACTTC. Amino acids: CASSWGQGEKETQYF. The whole variable domain, filled in from reference TRBV5-1 and TRBJ2-5, reads KAGVTQTPRYLIKTRGQQVTLSCSPISGHRSVSWYQQTPGQGLQFLFEYFSETQRNKGNFPGRFSGRQFSNSRSEMNVSTLELGDSALYLCASSWGQGEKETQYFGPGTRLLVL.

The CDR3 DNA sequence: TGTGCCAGCAGCGGGAGGGGACAGACCTCTGGAAACACCATATATTTT. This translates into CASSGRGQTSGNTIYF. The rearrangement joins TRBV2 to TRBJ1-3; TRBD1 agrees at 7 bases. Germline CDR1 reads SNHLY; CDR2 reads FYNNEI. This CDR3 is built from 16 residues. J was trimmed by 0 bases and V by 6 bases; bases with no gene match: 8.

With regard to this clone: At the DNA level, this CDR3 is encoded by other sequences in the same sample as well. The V call is TRBV28, the J call TRBJ2-7; tentative D call: TRBD1 (6 bases). CDR3 length: 14 residues. Trimming cost V 5 bases and J 2 bases, with 13 bases left between them. Germline CDR1 MDHEN, CDR2 SYDVKM. The DNA for the CDR3 is TGTGCCAGCAGTCGCACAGGGCTAACCTACGAGCAGTACTTC. This gives the protein CASSRTGLTYEQYF.

The rearrangement uses TRBV6-6 and TRBJ2-1; 7 positions agree with TRBD2. After removal of 6 bases from V and 8 bases from J, the junction contained 13 bases not matched to a gene. CDR1 and CDR2 (germline): MNHNY, SVGAGI (reference sequence). The CDR3 contains 15 residues. The CDR3 is CASRTRAGNSDEQFF. Here the CDR3 DNA reads TGTGCCAGCAGGACAAGAGCGGGAAACAGCGATGAGCAGTTCTTC.

Written as DNA, the CDR3 is TGTGCCAGCAGCGACCGCTACGAGCAGTACTTC. It translates to CASSDRYEQYF. The V and J genes are TRBV7-8 and TRBJ2-7; the D is unclear. CDR3 size: 11 residues. Germline assignment: CDR1 SGHVS and CDR2 FQNEAQ. The V end was cut by 5 bases, the J end by 3 bases, with 5 bases between.

This sequence joins TRBV6-5 and TRBJ2-2, with D perhaps matching TRBD2 (5 bases). The CDR3 has 13 amino acids. In germline, CDR1 is MNHEY, CDR2 SVGAGI. The V end was cut by 11 bases, the J end by 4 bases, with 14 bases between. Written as DNA, the CDR3 is TGTGCCGCGCAACACCGGGGCACCGGGGAGCTGTTTTTT. It codes for CAAQHRGTGELFF.

V gene TRBV28 combines with J gene TRBJ2-7; no firm D call. From germline, CDR1 is MDHEN and CDR2 SYDVKM. CDR3 length equals 15 residues. Trimming removed 4 bases at V and 2 bases at J, with 15 bases between. This chain's CDR3 is CASSSTGGKAYEQYF. The CDR3 DNA reads as TGTGCCAGCAGTTCTACGGGTGGGAAGGCCTACGAGCAGTACTTC.